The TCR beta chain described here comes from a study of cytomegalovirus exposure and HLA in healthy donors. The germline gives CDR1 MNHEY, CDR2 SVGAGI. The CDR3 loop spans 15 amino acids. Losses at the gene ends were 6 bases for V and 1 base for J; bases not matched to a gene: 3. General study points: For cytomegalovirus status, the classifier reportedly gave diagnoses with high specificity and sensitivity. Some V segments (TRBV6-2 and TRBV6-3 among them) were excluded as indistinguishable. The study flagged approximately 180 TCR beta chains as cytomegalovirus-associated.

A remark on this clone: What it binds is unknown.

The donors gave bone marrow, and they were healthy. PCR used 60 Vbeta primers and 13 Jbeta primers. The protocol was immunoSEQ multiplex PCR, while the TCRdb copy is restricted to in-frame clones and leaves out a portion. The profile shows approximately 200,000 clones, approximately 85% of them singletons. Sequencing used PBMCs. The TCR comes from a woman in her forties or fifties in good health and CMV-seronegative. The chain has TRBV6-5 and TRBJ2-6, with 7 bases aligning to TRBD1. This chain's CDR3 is CASSLDRSGANVLTF. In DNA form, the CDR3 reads TGTGCCAGCAGCTTGGACAGGTCTGGGGCCAACGTCCTGACTTTC.